This T cell receptor (beta chain) was observed in a study of cytomegalovirus exposure and HLA in healthy donors. As concerns this clone: Its antigen remains unidentified.

PCR primers comprised 60 Vbeta and 13 Jbeta primers. Clones were sequenced by immunoSEQ multiplex PCR, and TCRdb holds only the in-frame ones, with some missing. The data show under 150,000 clones, approximately 82% seen once. Overall study findings and caveats: Sequencing probably produced one cluster of sequence variants that were highly shared.

The CDR3 runs to 16 residues. V trimming: 4 bases; J trimming: 3 bases; junction bases outside the gene matches: 8. Germline CDR1 and CDR2: MRHNA and SNTAGT. The clonotype originates from a boy aged 2-9 years in good health and CMV-seronegative. Sequences were obtained from PBMCs. The V call is TRBV6-4, the J call TRBJ2-2; TRBD2 aligns across 7 bases. CDR3 coding DNA: TGTGCCAGCAGTGCGGGGGGTACCCCGGACACCGGGGAGCTGTTTTTT. Protein product: CASSAGGTPDTGELFF.